A single sample gave rise to the 4 T cell receptor beta chains below, sequenced in a study of T-cell reconstitution after alpha-beta-depleted transplantation in children. Unique molecular identifiers were incorporated into the prepared TCRbeta library. TCRdb re-derived calls from the PCR reads in MiXCR, one entry per CDR3 protein. The sample comprises just over 950,000 distinct CDR3 sequences, about 29% of which are singletons, and around 30% rests with the top ten. Specimen: PBMCs, mostly from graft donor cells, collected 360 days after TCRalphabeta/CD19-depleted stem cell transplant. Receptors were obtained from a boy in the first two years of life who had a stem cell transplant for SCID, so the T cells may come from the graft donor.

This clonotype was counted between two and nine times. The rearrangement links TRBV12-3 or TRBV12-4 to TRBJ2-1; a weak D match, TRBD1 (5 bases). The CDR3 has 13 amino acids. Trimming left V 7 bases short and J 6 bases short, with 13 bases between. CDR3 coding DNA: TGTGCCAGCACCCCAGCAAGGGGCAATGAGCAGTTCTTC. It encodes CASTPARGNEQFF.

V and J are TRBV4-2 and TRBJ2-1; maybe TRBD2 (5 bases). The CDR3 is 16 residues long. The ends were cut back, 0 bases at V and 2 bases at J, with 11 bases in the middle. Germline CDR1 and CDR2: LGHNA and YNFKEQ. CDR3 DNA sequence: TGTGCCAGCAGCCAAGATTGGAGGTACCCCTACAATGAGCAGTTCTTC. Translation: CASSQDWRYPYNEQFF.

The gene calls are TRBV4-2 and TRBJ1-3; possibly TRBD1 for D (5 bases). Trimming took off 1 base at V and 0 bases at J, with 7 bases between the two ends. This CDR3 comprises 15 residues. Germline CDR1 reads LGHNA; CDR2 reads YNFKEQ. CDR3 sequence reads: CASSQGGSSGNTIYF. CDR3 DNA sequence: TGTGCCAGCAGCCAAGGGGGGAGCTCTGGAAACACCATATATTTT.

The chain couples TRBV4-1 to TRBJ2-3; D may be TRBD2 (5 bases). V dropped 1 base and J dropped 6 bases, with 14 bases sitting between them. The germline V gene encodes CDR1 MGHRA and CDR2 YSYEKL. The CDR3 has 15 amino acids. The CDR3 loop is CASSQGWSPGDTQYF. The DNA for the CDR3 is TGCGCCAGCAGCCAAGGGTGGTCCCCGGGGGATACGCAGTATTTT.